A single sample gave rise to the 20 T cell receptor beta chains below, sequenced in a study of blood T cell repertoires in COVID-19. The method was immunoSEQ multiplex PCR; TCRdb's version includes in-frame clones alone and lacks a portion of them. This table has 70,000 to 90,000 clones, 70% to 90% appearing once. The sequencing sample was made of peripheral blood. These receptor sequences come from a man aged 50 to 60 with COVID-19, enrolled during active disease.

The rearrangement uses TRBV27 and TRBJ2-7; D is unresolved. The CDR3 consists of 17 residues. V lost 2 bases and J 2 bases, leaving 19 bases between the germline ends. Germline V CDR1 and CDR2: MNHEY, SMNVEV (reference sequence). The CDR3 bases are TGTGCCAGCAGTTTAGCCGTAGCCGGTGCTGGTCCCTACGAGCAGTACTTC. Translation: CASSLAVAGAGPYEQYF.

V usage is TRBV7-9 and J usage is TRBJ2-7, with 7 bases identical to TRBD1. The length of the CDR3 is 13 residues. CDR1 is SEHNR, CDR2 FQNEAQ, per germline (reference sequence). V shed 5 bases and J 4 bases; nucleotides not matched to a gene: 5. The DNA for the CDR3 is TGTGCCAGCAGCCCAGACAGGGCGTACGAGCAGTACTTC. This translates into CASSPDRAYEQYF.

The gene calls are TRBV27 and TRBJ2-7; no definite D call. The CDR3 totals 11 residues. Looked up from germline, CDR1 is MNHEY and CDR2 is SMNVEV (reference sequence). V dropped 4 bases and J dropped 7 bases, with 8 bases sitting between them. This chain's CDR3 is CASSSFTEQYF. The CDR3 DNA is TGTGCCAGCAGTTCTTTTACAGAGCAGTACTTC.

CDR3 loop: CASSQSSHQRGSEAFF. The CDR3 nucleotides are TGTGCCAGCAGCCAAAGTTCCCACCAGCGAGGGTCTGAAGCTTTCTTT. V is TRBV3-1 (or the pseudogene TRBV3-2) and J is TRBJ1-1; D gene unclear. Trimming shortened V by 2 bases and J by 6 bases, and 19 bases separated the two germline ends. Looked up from germline, CDR1 is LGHDT and CDR2 is YNNKEL (reference sequence). The CDR3 runs to 16 residues.

The chain links TRBV6-6 to TRBJ2-1, with TRBD2 matching 13 bases. The length of the CDR3 is 16 residues. Germline CDR1 and CDR2: MNHNY and SVGAGI (reference sequence). V shed 5 bases, J shed 5 bases, and the junction held 6 bases outside the gene matches. For the CDR3, the DNA is TGTGCCAGCAGTCCTCCGGGACTAGCGGGAAACAATGAGCAGTTCTTC. This gives the protein CASSPPGLAGNNEQFF.

The V gene is TRBV28, the J gene TRBJ2-1, with 8 bases lining up with TRBD2. V lost 3 bases, J lost 10 bases, and 8 bases stayed unmatched. This CDR3 has 14 residues. The germline V gene encodes CDR1 MDHEN and CDR2 SYDVKM. The chain's CDR3 is CASSLRGTSLEQFF. CDR3 in DNA: TGTGCCAGCAGTTTGAGGGGGACTAGTCTAGAGCAGTTCTTC.

This chain joins TRBV9 and TRBJ1-1; the D is unclear. The V end was cut by 3 bases, the J end by 10 bases, with 10 bases between. The CDR3 runs 11 residues. Germline lookup yields CDR1 SGDLS and CDR2 YYNGEE. CDR3 loop: CASSAATGAFF. The CDR3 nucleotides read TGTGCCAGCAGCGCCGCTACGGGAGCTTTCTTT.

This chain connects TRBV28 to TRBJ2-7; 10 bases are shared with TRBD2. V shed 7 bases and J 2 bases; nucleotides not matched to a gene: 5. The CDR3 loop spans 14 amino acids. Germline lookup yields CDR1 MDHEN and CDR2 SYDVKM. CDR3 amino acids: CASTPGTSAYEQYF. The CDR3 DNA follows: TGTGCCAGCACTCCCGGGACTAGCGCCTACGAGCAGTACTTC. Full variable domain (missing parts from reference TRBV28 and TRBJ2-7): DVKVTQSSRYLVKRTGEKVFLECVQDMDHENMFWYRQDPGLGLRLIYFSYDVKMKEKGDIPEGYSVSREKKERFSLILESASTNQTSMYLCASTPGTSAYEQYFGPGTRLTVT.

V usage is TRBV30 and J usage is TRBJ2-1; D perhaps matches TRBD1 (5 bases). The V and J ends lost 4 bases and 4 bases respectively, with 8 bases between them. The CDR3 is made up of 12 amino acids. The germline CDR1 and CDR2 sequences are GTSNPN and SVGIG (reference sequence). The CDR3 DNA is TGTGCCTGGAACCCAGGGTACAATGAGCAGTTCTTC. As protein: CAWNPGYNEQFF.

This sequence joins TRBV19 and TRBJ1-4, with TRBD1 matching 9 bases. Germline assignment: CDR1 LNHDA and CDR2 SQIVND (reference sequence). The ends lost 7 bases at V and 3 bases at J; junction bases unmatched: 6. The CDR3 runs 15 residues. Written as DNA, the CDR3 is TGTGCCAGTAAATCCGGGACAGGGCCTAATGAAAAACTGTTTTTT. Translation gives CASKSGTGPNEKLFF. The whole variable domain, remainder taken from reference TRBV19 and TRBJ1-4, is DGGITQSPKYLFRKEGQNVTLSCEQNLNHDAMYWYRQDPGQGLRLIYYSQIVNDFQKGDIAEGYSVSREKKESFPLTVTSAQKNPTAFYLCASKSGTGPNEKLFFGSGTQLSVL.

The CDR3 nucleotides read TGCGCCAGCAGCCAAACAGGCTATGGCTACACCTTC. It codes for CASSQTGYGYTF. V and J are TRBV4-1 and TRBJ1-2; D may be TRBD1 (5 bases). Germline lookup yields CDR1 MGHRA and CDR2 YSYEKL. The CDR3 totals 12 residues. Trimming removed 2 bases at V and 4 bases at J, with 5 bases between.

CDR3 loop: CASSFYHSYNEQFF. The CDR3 region has the DNA TGTGCCAGCAGTTTCTACCACTCCTACAATGAGCAGTTCTTC. The chain links TRBV27 to TRBJ2-1, with D hard to call. The V gene lost 3 bases and the J gene lost 0 bases, with 6 bases spanning the gap. Germline CDR1 and CDR2: MNHEY and SMNVEV (reference sequence). The CDR3 contains 14 residues.

The chain joins TRBV28 to TRBJ1-5; weak D call: TRBD1 (5 bases). CDR3 length: 13 amino acids. Trimming removed 5 bases at V and 6 bases at J, with 11 bases between. Germline values: CDR1 MDHEN, CDR2 SYDVKM. DNA for the CDR3: TGTGCCAGCAGTCTTCCGGGGGTTCAGCCCCAGCATTTT. Its translation: CASSLPGVQPQHF.

CDR3 coding DNA: TGTGCCAGTAGTACTGCTAGCGGGAACTACGAGCAGTACTTC. Amino acids: CASSTASGNYEQYF. This sequence joins TRBV19 and TRBJ2-7; 9 bases align to TRBD2. Germline V gives CDR1 LNHDA, CDR2 SQIVND (reference sequence). Germline trimming cut 4 bases from V and 3 bases from J; bases unmatched to any gene: 4. This CDR3 is 14 amino acids long.

The chain carries TRBV5-6 and TRBJ2-1; 7 nucleotides line up with TRBD2. The trim removed 4 bases at V and 6 bases at J, leaving 13 bases unmatched. Germline V lookup: CDR1 SGHDT, CDR2 YYEEEE. CDR3 size: 16 residues. CDR3 nucleotides: TGTGCCAGCAGCCCATTGGGTCGGGGGGAAATCAATGAGCAGTTCTTC. As protein: CASSPLGRGEINEQFF.

The chain recombines TRBV25-1 with TRBJ2-2; weak D call: TRBD1 (6 bases). This CDR3 has 15 amino acids. Per the germline V gene, CDR1 is MGHDK and CDR2 is SYGVNS. Trimming removed 2 bases from V and 2 bases from J, with 9 bases in between. CDR3 sequence: CASSEIQGNTGELFF. The CDR3 coding sequence is TGTGCCAGCAGTGAAATACAGGGTAACACCGGGGAGCTGTTTTTT.

The rearrangement joins TRBV10-3 to TRBJ2-1; 10 positions match TRBD2. After removal of 10 bases from V and 5 bases from J, the junction contained 11 bases not matched to a gene. Germline lookup yields CDR1 ENHRY and CDR2 SYGVKD. The CDR3 loop spans 15 amino acids. CDR3 protein: CATSAIAGGDNEQFF. Here the CDR3 DNA reads TGTGCCACCTCCGCAATAGCGGGAGGAGACAATGAGCAGTTCTTC.

The chain couples TRBV6-5 to TRBJ2-3, with TRBD1 as a possible D gene (6 bases). The CDR3 runs to 11 residues. Per germline, CDR1 MNHEY and CDR2 SVGAGI. The V and J ends lost 8 bases and 8 bases respectively, with 11 bases between them. Here the CDR3 reads CASQGLATQYF. CDR3 sequence (DNA): TGTGCCAGCCAGGGGCTGGCTACGCAGTATTTT.

The chain uses TRBV7-2 and TRBJ1-1; D gene ambiguous. CDR1 is SGHTA, CDR2 FQGNSA, per germline. The V end was cut by 5 bases, the J end by 4 bases, with 11 bases between. The CDR3 extends over 13 amino acids. Here the CDR3 reads CASSARQSTEAFF. The CDR3 DNA sequence: TGTGCCAGCAGCGCGCGACAAAGCACTGAAGCTTTCTTT.

V usage is TRBV24-1 and J usage is TRBJ2-1; 13 nucleotides match TRBD2. The germline V gene has CDR1 KGHDR and CDR2 SFDVKD. This CDR3 spans 16 amino acids. With V trimmed by 4 bases and J by 3 bases, 2 bases remained unmatched. CDR3 sequence (DNA): TGTGCCACCAGTGACGGACTAGCGGGAGACTACAATGAGCAGTTCTTC. Its translation: CATSDGLAGDYNEQFF.